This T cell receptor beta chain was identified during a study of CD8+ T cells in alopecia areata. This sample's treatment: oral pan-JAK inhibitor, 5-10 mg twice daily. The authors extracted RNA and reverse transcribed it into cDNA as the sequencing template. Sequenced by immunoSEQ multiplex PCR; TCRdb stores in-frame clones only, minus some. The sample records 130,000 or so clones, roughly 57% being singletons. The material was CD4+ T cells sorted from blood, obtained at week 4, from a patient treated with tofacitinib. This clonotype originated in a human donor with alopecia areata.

The DNA of the CDR3 is TGCGCCAGCAGCTTGGGGGAACAAGAGACCCAGTACTTC. This codes for CASSLGEQETQYF. The rearrangement links TRBV5-1 to TRBJ2-5, with D unresolved. The CDR3 extends over 13 amino acids. The V gene's germline CDR1 is SGHRS and CDR2 YFSETQ. V was trimmed by 0 bases and J by 2 bases, leaving 5 bases between them.